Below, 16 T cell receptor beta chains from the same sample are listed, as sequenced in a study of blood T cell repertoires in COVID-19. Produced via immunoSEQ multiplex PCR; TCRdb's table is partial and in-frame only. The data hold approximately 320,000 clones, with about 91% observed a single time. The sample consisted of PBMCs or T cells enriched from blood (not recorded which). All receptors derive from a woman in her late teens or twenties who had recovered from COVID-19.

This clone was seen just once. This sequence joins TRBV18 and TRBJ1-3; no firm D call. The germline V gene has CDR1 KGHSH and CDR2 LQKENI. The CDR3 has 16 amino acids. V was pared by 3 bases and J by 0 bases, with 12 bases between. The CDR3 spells CASSPLPVASGNTIYF. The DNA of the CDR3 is TGTGCCAGCTCACCCCTTCCCGTAGCCTCTGGAAACACCATATATTTT.

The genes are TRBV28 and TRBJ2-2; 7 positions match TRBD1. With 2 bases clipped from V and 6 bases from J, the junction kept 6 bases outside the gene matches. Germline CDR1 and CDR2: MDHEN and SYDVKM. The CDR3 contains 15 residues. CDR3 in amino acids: CASSLPGQDAGELFF. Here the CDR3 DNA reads TGTGCCAGCAGTTTACCAGGACAGGACGCCGGGGAGCTGTTTTTT.

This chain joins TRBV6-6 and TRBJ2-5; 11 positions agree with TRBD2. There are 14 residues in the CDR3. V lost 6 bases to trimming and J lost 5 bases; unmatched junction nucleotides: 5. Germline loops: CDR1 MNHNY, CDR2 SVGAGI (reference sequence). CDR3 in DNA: TGTGCCAGCAGACTAGCGGGAGAGAGGGAGACCCAGTACTTC. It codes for CASRLAGERETQYF.

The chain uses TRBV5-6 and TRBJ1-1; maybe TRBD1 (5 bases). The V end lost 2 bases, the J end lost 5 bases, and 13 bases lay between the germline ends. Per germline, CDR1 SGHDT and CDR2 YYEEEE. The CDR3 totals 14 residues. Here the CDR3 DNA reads TGTGCCAGCAGCTTAGGCCAGGGTGGTACTGAAGCTTTCTTT. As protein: CASSLGQGGTEAFF.

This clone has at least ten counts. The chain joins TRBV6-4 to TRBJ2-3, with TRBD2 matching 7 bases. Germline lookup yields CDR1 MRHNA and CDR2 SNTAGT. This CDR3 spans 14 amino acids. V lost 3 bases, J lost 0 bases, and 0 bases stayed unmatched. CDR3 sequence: CASSERGSTDTQYF. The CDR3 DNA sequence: TGTGCCAGCAGTGAGCGGGGGAGCACAGATACGCAGTATTTT.

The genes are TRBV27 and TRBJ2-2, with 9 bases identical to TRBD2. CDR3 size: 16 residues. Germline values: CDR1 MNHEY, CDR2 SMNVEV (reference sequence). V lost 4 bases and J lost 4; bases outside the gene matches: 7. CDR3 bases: TGTGCCAGCAGTTCCCTTAGCGGGGGAGGCACCGGGGAGCTGTTTTTT. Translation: CASSSLSGGGTGELFF.

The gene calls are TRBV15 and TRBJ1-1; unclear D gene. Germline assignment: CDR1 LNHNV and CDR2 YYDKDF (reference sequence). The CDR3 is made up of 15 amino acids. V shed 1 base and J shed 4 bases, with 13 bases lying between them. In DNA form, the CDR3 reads TGTGCCACCAGCAGAGGGCGTCGGACTAGCACTGAAGCTTTCTTT. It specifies CATSRGRRTSTEAFF.

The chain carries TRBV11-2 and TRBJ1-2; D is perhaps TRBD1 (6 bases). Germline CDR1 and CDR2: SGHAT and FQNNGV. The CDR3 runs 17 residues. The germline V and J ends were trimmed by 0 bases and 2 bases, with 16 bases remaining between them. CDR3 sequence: CASSLDTKGEGNYGYTF. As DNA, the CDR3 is TGTGCCAGCAGCTTAGATACAAAGGGGGAAGGAAACTATGGCTACACCTTC.

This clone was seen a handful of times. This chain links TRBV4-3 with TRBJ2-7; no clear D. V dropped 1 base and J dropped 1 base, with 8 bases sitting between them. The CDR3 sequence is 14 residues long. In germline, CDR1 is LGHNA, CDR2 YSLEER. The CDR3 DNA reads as TGCGCCAGCAGCCAAGGTCGAGGATCCTACGAGCAGTACTTC. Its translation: CASSQGRGSYEQYF.

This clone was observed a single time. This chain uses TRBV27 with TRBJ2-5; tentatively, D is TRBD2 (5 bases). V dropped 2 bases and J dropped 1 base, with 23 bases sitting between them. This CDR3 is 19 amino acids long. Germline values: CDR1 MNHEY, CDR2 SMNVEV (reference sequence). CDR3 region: CASSLRPPTEVRAQETQYF. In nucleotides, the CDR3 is TGTGCCAGCAGTTTAAGACCACCCACGGAAGTGCGGGCCCAAGAGACCCAGTACTTC.

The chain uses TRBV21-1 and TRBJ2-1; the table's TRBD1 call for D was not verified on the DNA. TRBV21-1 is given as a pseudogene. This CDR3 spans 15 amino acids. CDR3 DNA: TGTGCCAGCAGCCTCCGACAGGGGGCCTACAATGAGCAGTTCTTC. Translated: CASSLRQGAYNEQFF.

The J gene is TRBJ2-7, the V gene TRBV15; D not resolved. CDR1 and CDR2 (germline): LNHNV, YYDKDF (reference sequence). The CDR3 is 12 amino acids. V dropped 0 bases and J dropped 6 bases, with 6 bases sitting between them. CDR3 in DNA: TGTGCCACCAGCAGAGATTTTCGCGAGCAGTACTTC. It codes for CATSRDFREQYF.

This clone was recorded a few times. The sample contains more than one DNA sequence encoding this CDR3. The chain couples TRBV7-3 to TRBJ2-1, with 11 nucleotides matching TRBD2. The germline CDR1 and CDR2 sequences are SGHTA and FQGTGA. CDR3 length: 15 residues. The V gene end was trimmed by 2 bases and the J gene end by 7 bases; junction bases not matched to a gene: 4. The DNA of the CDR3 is TGTGCCAGCAGCTTAGTACTAGCGGGAGCAAATGAGCAGTTCTTC. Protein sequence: CASSLVLAGANEQFF.

CDR3 in DNA: TGTGCCAGCAGTGCCGCGACAGCAGGGTATTTATCTGGAAACACCATATATTTT. Its translation: CASSAATAGYLSGNTIYF. J is TRBJ1-3 and V is TRBV2, with TRBD1 as a possible D gene (5 bases). This CDR3 comprises 18 residues. CDR1 and CDR2 (germline): SNHLY, FYNNEI. The V and J ends lost 4 bases and 1 base respectively, with 20 bases between them.

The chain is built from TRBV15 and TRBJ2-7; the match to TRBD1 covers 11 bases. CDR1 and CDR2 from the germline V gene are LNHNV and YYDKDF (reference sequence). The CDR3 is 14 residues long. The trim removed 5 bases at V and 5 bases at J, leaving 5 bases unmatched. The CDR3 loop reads CATSPGQGGNEQYF. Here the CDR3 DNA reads TGTGCCACCAGCCCGGGACAGGGGGGGAACGAGCAGTACTTC.

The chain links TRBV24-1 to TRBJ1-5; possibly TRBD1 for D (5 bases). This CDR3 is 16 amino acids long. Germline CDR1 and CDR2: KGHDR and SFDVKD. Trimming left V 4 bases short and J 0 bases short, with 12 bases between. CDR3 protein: CATSEAGFSSNQPQHF. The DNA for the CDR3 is TGTGCCACCAGTGAGGCAGGGTTTTCTAGCAATCAGCCCCAGCATTTT.